These 25 T cell receptor beta chains were sequenced from one sample in a study of blood T cell repertoires in COVID-19. Sequenced by immunoSEQ multiplex PCR; TCRdb stores in-frame clones only, minus some. The sample holds some 170,000 clones; roughly four fifths are singletons and the top ten take approximately 9.9%. Material: peripheral blood. The origin of the receptors is a man in his fifties or sixties with active or convalescent COVID-19.

The chain couples TRBV29-1 to TRBJ2-7, with a tentative D call TRBD2 (6 bases). The CDR3 has 12 residues. The germline V gene encodes CDR1 SQVTM and CDR2 ANQGSEA. V was trimmed by 4 bases and J by 3 bases, leaving 10 bases between them. For the CDR3, the DNA is TGCAGCGTTGGGGGCGGGAACTACGAGCAGTACTTC. As protein: CSVGGGNYEQYF.

V usage is TRBV19 and J usage is TRBJ1-2, with 9 bases matching TRBD1. V shed 6 bases and J 5 bases; nucleotides not matched to a gene: 4. CDR1 LNHDA and CDR2 SQIVND come from the germline V gene (reference sequence). This CDR3 contains 13 residues. CDR3 nucleotides: TGTGCCAGTAGCGACAGGGGGGTTTATGGCTACACCTTC. Its protein is CASSDRGVYGYTF. Together with reference TRBV19 and TRBJ1-2, the CDR3 gives the full variable domain: DGGITQSPKYLFRKEGQNVTLSCEQNLNHDAMYWYRQDPGQGLRLIYYSQIVNDFQKGDIAEGYSVSREKKESFPLTVTSAQKNPTAFYLCASSDRGVYGYTFGSGTRLTVV.

The chain recombines TRBV15 with TRBJ2-3; 8 nucleotides agree with TRBD2. This CDR3 has 15 residues. V shed 1 base, J shed 6 bases, and the junction held 6 bases outside the gene matches. The germline V gene has CDR1 LNHNV and CDR2 YYDKDF (reference sequence). The CDR3 coding sequence is TGTGCCACCAGCAGAGCGCGGGGGGCCGTGGATACGCAGTATTTT. It translates to CATSRARGAVDTQYF.

The CDR3 DNA sequence: TGTGCCAGCGCCCGACAGGCCGCGGTGGACCAGCCCCAGCATTTT. Amino acids: CASARQAAVDQPQHF. The chain recombines TRBV7-8 with TRBJ1-5; D is possibly TRBD1 (6 bases). The CDR3 totals 15 residues. CDR1 and CDR2 (germline): SGHVS, FQNEAQ. The germline V and J ends were trimmed by 8 bases and 7 bases, with 21 bases remaining between them.

The genes are TRBV9 and TRBJ2-7; 7 bases fit TRBD1. The CDR3 is made up of 15 amino acids. With V trimmed by 4 bases and J by 4 bases, 11 bases remained unmatched. CDR1 SGDLS and CDR2 YYNGEE come from the germline V gene. The CDR3 sequence is CASSPMPGQSYEQYF. The DNA of the CDR3 is TGTGCCAGCAGCCCGATGCCGGGACAGTCATACGAGCAGTACTTC.

This clone was picked up a small number of times. This chain connects TRBV4-2 to TRBJ2-3, with 8 bases identical to TRBD1. From germline, CDR1 is LGHNA and CDR2 YNFKEQ. Unmatched junction bases numbered 13, after V lost 0 bases and J lost 11 bases. This CDR3 region has 16 residues. The CDR3 region is CASSQEQDGGDRMQYF. CDR3 bases: TGTGCCAGCAGCCAAGAGCAGGACGGCGGGGACAGGATGCAGTATTTT.

The CDR3 reads CAISGERNTEAFF. The CDR3 bases are TGTGCCATCAGTGGGGAGCGGAACACTGAAGCTTTCTTT. This rearrangement joins TRBV10-3 to TRBJ1-1; D gene unclear. The germline V gene encodes CDR1 ENHRY and CDR2 SYGVKD. V was pared by 4 bases and J by 1 base, with 7 bases between. The CDR3 length is 13 residues.

This chain joins TRBV19 and TRBJ2-2; TRBD1 aligns across 9 bases. Trimming took 6 bases from V and 4 from J; bases not matched to a gene: 6. Looked up from germline, CDR1 is LNHDA and CDR2 is SQIVND (reference sequence). This CDR3 is built from 15 residues. In DNA, the CDR3 is TGTGCCAGTAGGATACAGGGGGCCACCACCGGGGAGCTGTTTTTT. Protein: CASRIQGATTGELFF. Supplemented by reference TRBV19 and TRBJ2-2, the full variable domain reads DGGITQSPKYLFRKEGQNVTLSCEQNLNHDAMYWYRQDPGQGLRLIYYSQIVNDFQKGDIAEGYSVSREKKESFPLTVTSAQKNPTAFYLCASRIQGATTGELFFGEGSRLTVL.

This clone appeared once. The chain joins TRBV4-1 to TRBJ1-2, with D hard to call. Trimming cost V 1 base and J 2 bases, with 8 bases left between them. The CDR3 is 14 residues long. Germline assignment: CDR1 MGHRA and CDR2 YSYEKL. The CDR3: CASSQVPGNYGYTF. Written as DNA, the CDR3 is TGCGCCAGCAGCCAAGTTCCGGGGAACTATGGCTACACCTTC.

This clone was counted a few times. The chain recombines TRBV18 with TRBJ2-7; 13 bases line up with TRBD2. This CDR3 comprises 16 residues. V dropped 3 bases and J dropped 6; count of bases not matched to a gene: 8. Germline assignment: CDR1 KGHSH and CDR2 LQKENI. The CDR3 is CASSPPGLAGDGEQYF. In nucleotides, the CDR3 is TGTGCCAGCTCACCCCCCGGACTAGCGGGAGATGGCGAGCAGTACTTC.

This chain joins TRBV7-8 and TRBJ1-2; D is perhaps TRBD1 (5 bases). The V gene lost 5 bases and the J gene lost 4 bases, with 11 bases spanning the gap. Germline V gives CDR1 SGHVS, CDR2 FQNEAQ. The CDR3 length is 13 residues. The DNA of the CDR3 is TGTGCCAGCAGCGTCGACAGTATCTATGGCTACACCTTC. Amino acids: CASSVDSIYGYTF.

CDR3 loop: CAISESGTSGSSEQYF. The CDR3 region has the DNA TGTGCCATCAGTGAGTCGGGGACTAGCGGGAGCTCCGAGCAGTACTTC. This chain connects TRBV10-3 to TRBJ2-7; TRBD2 matches at 14 bases. This CDR3 has 16 residues. Germline V gene data show CDR1 as ENHRY and CDR2 as SYGVKD. The trim removed 0 bases at V and 6 bases at J, leaving 4 bases unmatched.

This chain connects TRBV5-6 to TRBJ2-5; D is unclear. Germline-derived CDR1 and CDR2 are SGHDT and YYEEEE. The CDR3 length is 13 residues. The V and J ends lost 1 base and 4 bases respectively, with 8 bases between them. Here the CDR3 DNA reads TGTGCCAGCAGCTTGTTCCAGCGAGAGACCCAGTACTTC. Translation: CASSLFQRETQYF.

The V gene is TRBV27, the J gene TRBJ2-7, with a tentative D call TRBD1 (6 bases). Germline V gives CDR1 MNHEY, CDR2 SMNVEV (reference sequence). This CDR3 is 13 amino acids long. V was trimmed by 6 bases and J by 2 bases, leaving 11 bases between them. This CDR3 reads CASRGHGTYEQYF. The CDR3 nucleotides read TGTGCCAGCAGGGGACATGGAACCTACGAGCAGTACTTC.

This clone was seen only a few times. The V gene is TRBV6-5, the J gene TRBJ2-7, with 8 bases lining up with TRBD1. V gave up 6 bases and J gave up 5 bases; unmatched junction bases: 6. Germline loops: CDR1 MNHEY, CDR2 SVGAGI. CDR3 length: 13 amino acids. This chain's CDR3 is CASRKGQDNEQYF. The CDR3, as DNA: TGTGCCAGCAGAAAGGGACAGGACAACGAGCAGTACTTC.

This rearrangement joins TRBV4-2 to TRBJ1-4; D remains unclear. The germline V gene encodes CDR1 LGHNA and CDR2 YNFKEQ. CDR3 length: 15 residues. Between the trimmed V and J ends, which lost 1 base and 7 bases, there was a span of 13 bases. As DNA, the CDR3 is TGTGCCAGCAGCCAAGGGGCCAGCAGTGGTGAAAAACTGTTTTTT. Its protein is CASSQGASSGEKLFF.

CDR3 nucleotide sequence: TGTGCCAGCAGCCAAGACACCCTAGGGAGCACGGGGGGCCCCCTCTTGCAAGAGACCCAGTACTTC. Protein product: CASSQDTLGSTGGPLLQETQYF. The chain joins TRBV4-2 to TRBJ2-5, with D possibly TRBD2 on 7 matching bases. Trimming left V 0 bases short and J 2 bases short, with 31 bases between. The germline V gene has CDR1 LGHNA and CDR2 YNFKEQ. CDR3 length equals 22 residues.

Only one count was recorded for this clone. The rearrangement links TRBV27 to TRBJ2-7; the D gene is possibly TRBD1 (5 bases). Germline V lookup: CDR1 MNHEY, CDR2 SMNVEV (reference sequence). Trimming stripped 4 bases from V and 4 bases from J, with 14 bases between. The CDR3 length is 14 residues. The CDR3 sequence: CASSSHVGLYEQYF. The CDR3 nucleotides are TGTGCCAGCAGTTCCCACGTGGGGCTGTACGAGCAGTACTTC.

The V and J genes are TRBV19 and TRBJ1-2; D possibly corresponds to TRBD1 (5 bases). Germline CDR1 and CDR2: LNHDA and SQIVND (reference sequence). The CDR3 is made up of 13 amino acids. Trimming stripped 8 bases from V and 5 bases from J, with 15 bases between. CDR3 sequence (DNA): TGTGCCAGTTCCTTGCGGGACGGATATGGCTACACCTTC. It codes for CASSLRDGYGYTF.

This clone occurred once. This sequence joins TRBV6-5 and TRBJ2-5, with D unresolved. Germline CDR1 reads MNHEY; CDR2 reads SVGAGI. Trimming cost V 4 bases and J 0 bases, with 6 bases left between them. The CDR3 extends over 13 amino acids. CDR3 protein: CASSSPYQETQYF. The DNA for the CDR3 is TGTGCCAGCAGTTCCCCGTACCAAGAGACCCAGTACTTC.

The rearrangement links TRBV11-1 to TRBJ1-1; D is undetermined. Trimming removed 1 base from V and 1 base from J, with 7 bases in between. CDR1 is SGHAT, CDR2 FQDESV, per germline (reference sequence). The length of the CDR3 is 14 residues. CDR3 nucleotides: TGTGCCAGCAGCTTAGGGCAGGAGAACACTGAAGCTTTCTTT. Translating it yields CASSLGQENTEAFF.

The V gene is TRBV6-1, the J gene TRBJ1-3, with no clear D. The CDR3 length is 15 residues. Trimming stripped 3 bases from V and 0 bases from J, with 9 bases between. Germline V gene sequence: CDR1 MNHNS, CDR2 SASEGT. CDR3 sequence (DNA): TGTGCCAGCAGTGATTCCTTGAGCTCTGGAAACACCATATATTTT. This sequence encodes CASSDSLSSGNTIYF.

CDR3 region: CASSIRTGSPYNEQFF. CDR3 in DNA: TGTGCCAGCAGTATTAGGACAGGGTCTCCCTACAATGAGCAGTTCTTC. The chain has TRBV25-1 and TRBJ2-1, with 8 nucleotides matching TRBD1. V shed 5 bases and J 2 bases; nucleotides not matched to a gene: 8. Per the germline V gene, CDR1 is MGHDK and CDR2 is SYGVNS. The CDR3 covers 16 residues.

This chain uses TRBV7-9 with TRBJ2-1, with 13 bases aligning to TRBD2. J gave up 3 bases and V 4 bases, and 9 bases lay outside the gene matches. Germline V gene sequence: CDR1 SEHNR, CDR2 FQNEAQ (reference sequence). The CDR3 spans 18 residues. CDR3 protein: CASSSNGLAGENYNEQFF. The CDR3 nucleotides are TGTGCCAGCAGCTCAAACGGACTAGCGGGGGAAAACTACAATGAGCAGTTCTTC. Full variable domain (missing parts from reference TRBV7-9 and TRBJ2-1): DTGVSQNPRHKITKRGQNVTFRCDPISEHNRLYWYRQTLGQGPEFLTYFQNEAQLEKSRLLSDRFSAERPKGSFSTLEIQRTEQGDSAMYLCASSSNGLAGENYNEQFFGPGTRLTVL.

The chain employs TRBV28 and TRBJ1-5; 7 nucleotides align to TRBD1. Germline V gene lookup returns CDR1 MDHEN and CDR2 SYDVKM. J gave up 4 bases and V 6 bases, and 6 bases lay outside the gene matches. The CDR3 totals 14 residues. In DNA form, the CDR3 reads TGTGCCAGCAGGACAGGGAACGAGAATCAGCCCCAGCATTTT. Its protein product is CASRTGNENQPQHF.